The 22 T cell receptor beta chains in this list originate from one sample, sequenced in a study of blood T cell repertoires in COVID-19. TCRdb keeps only in-frame clones here, not all; method: immunoSEQ multiplex PCR. Of under 200,000 clones listed, about 84% are singletons. Sequencing was carried out using PBMCs or T cells enriched from blood (not recorded which). The receptors were sampled from a man in his fifties who had recovered from COVID-19.

The gene calls are TRBV12-3 or TRBV12-4 and TRBJ1-1; a possible D gene is TRBD1 (5 bases). V lost 6 bases, J lost 11 bases, and 16 bases lay in between. The length of the CDR3 is 12 residues. CDR3 residues: CASSPGGTAAFF. The CDR3 bases are TGTGCCAGCAGCCCCGGGGGGACCGCCGCTTTCTTT.

This chain links TRBV3-1 (or the pseudogene TRBV3-2) with TRBJ1-4; D may be TRBD1 (5 bases). V lost 4 bases and J 0 bases, leaving 9 bases between the germline ends. CDR1 is LGHDT and CDR2 is YNNKEL in the germline V gene (reference sequence). This CDR3 has 15 amino acids. The CDR3 DNA is TGTGCCAGCAGCCCTGGGGGGACAACTAATGAAAAACTGTTTTTT. It yields the protein CASSPGGTTNEKLFF.

The chain employs TRBV4-1 and TRBJ1-2; D is unclear. Germline V gives CDR1 MGHRA, CDR2 YSYEKL. V lost 0 bases and J lost 1, with 9 bases in between. The CDR3 is 15 amino acids. The DNA of the CDR3 is TGCGCCAGCAGCCAAGATGGCGGCCTTAACTATGGCTACACCTTC. Its protein is CASSQDGGLNYGYTF.

The genes are TRBV7-8 and TRBJ2-2; the match to TRBD1 covers 8 bases. The CDR3 is 16 amino acids. Germline CDR1 and CDR2: SGHVS and FQNEAQ. The junction had 10 bases not matched to a gene; V was cut back by 5 bases and J by 5 bases. This CDR3 reads CASSTQGQVGTGELFF. CDR3 nucleotides: TGTGCCAGCAGCACGCAGGGACAGGTGGGAACCGGGGAGCTGTTTTTT.

This chain uses TRBV2 with TRBJ1-1; TRBD1 aligns across 7 bases. The germline CDR1 and CDR2 sequences are SNHLY and FYNNEI. There are 13 residues in the CDR3. The V gene end was trimmed by 6 bases and the J gene end by 1 base; junction bases not matched to a gene: 2. CDR3 in amino acids: CASRGDRNTEAFF. The CDR3 nucleotides are TGTGCCAGCAGAGGGGACAGGAACACTGAAGCTTTCTTT.

This clone was seen only once. The chain employs TRBV9 and TRBJ2-3, with 16 bases fitting TRBD2. V trimming: 4 bases; J trimming: 0 bases; junction bases outside the gene matches: 2. CDR3 length: 17 amino acids. Germline V gene data show CDR1 as SGDLS and CDR2 as YYNGEE. CDR3 sequence reads: CASSKGLAGGSTDTQYF. The CDR3, as DNA: TGTGCCAGCAGCAAGGGACTAGCGGGGGGGAGCACAGATACGCAGTATTTT.

The chain carries TRBV27 and TRBJ2-5, with 9 bases fitting TRBD1. The CDR3 extends over 15 amino acids. With 6 bases clipped from V and 5 bases from J, the junction kept 10 bases outside the gene matches. Germline V lookup: CDR1 MNHEY, CDR2 SMNVEV (reference sequence). This CDR3 is CASSTKTGGRETQYF. The DNA for the CDR3 is TGTGCCAGCAGCACCAAGACAGGGGGGCGGGAGACCCAGTACTTC.

The chain links TRBV6-7 to TRBJ1-2; 7 nucleotides match TRBD1. TRBV6-7 is noted as an ORF with a role that remains uncertain. J gave up 1 base and V 0 bases, and 20 bases lay outside the gene matches. The CDR3 totals 21 residues. The CDR3 reads CASSYSRFAGGQRLYNYGYTF. Written as DNA, the CDR3 is TGTGCCAGCAGTTACTCGAGATTTGCTGGGGGACAGCGACTTTATAACTATGGCTACACCTTC.

J is TRBJ2-6 and V is TRBV9; tentative D call: TRBD1 (5 bases). The germline V gene encodes CDR1 SGDLS and CDR2 YYNGEE. This CDR3 is 15 amino acids long. The ends were cut back, 2 bases at V and 0 bases at J, with 6 bases in the middle. For the CDR3, the DNA is TGTGCCAGCAGCGTCCAGGGCTCTGGGGCCAACGTCCTGACTTTC. Its translation: CASSVQGSGANVLTF.

The V call is TRBV5-1, the J call TRBJ1-2; D gene ambiguous. Germline V gives CDR1 SGHRS, CDR2 YFSETQ. This CDR3 has 13 residues. Trimming shortened V by 4 bases and J by 2 bases, and 9 bases separated the two germline ends. The CDR3: CASSLGSNYGYTF. DNA for the CDR3: TGCGCCAGCAGCCTCGGGTCAAACTATGGCTACACCTTC.

The rearrangement joins TRBV28 to TRBJ1-1, with no clear D. The CDR3 spans 13 residues. The ends were cut back, 6 bases at V and 6 bases at J, with 14 bases in the middle. The germline V gene has CDR1 MDHEN and CDR2 SYDVKM. The CDR3 sequence is CASRRMGGPEAFF. Written as DNA, the CDR3 is TGTGCCAGCAGACGGATGGGAGGACCTGAAGCTTTCTTT.

The chain links TRBV9 to TRBJ1-4; no clear D gene. Trimming removed 0 bases from V and 1 base from J, with 7 bases in between. Germline-derived CDR1 and CDR2 are SGDLS and YYNGEE. This CDR3 has 15 residues. The CDR3 loop is CASSVGAGTNEKLFF. CDR3 in DNA: TGTGCCAGCAGCGTAGGGGCTGGAACTAATGAAAAACTGTTTTTT. The full variable domain, rest sourced from reference TRBV9 and TRBJ1-4, is DSGVTQTPKHLITATGQRVTLRCSPRSGDLSVYWYQQSLDQGLQFLIQYYNGEERAKGNILERFSAQQFPDLHSELNLSSLELGDSALYFCASSVGAGTNEKLFFGSGTQLSVL.

This clone appeared a single time. The rearrangement links TRBV2 to TRBJ1-2; 7 nucleotides agree with TRBD1. Unmatched junction bases numbered 6, after V lost 5 bases and J lost 3 bases. CDR1 SNHLY and CDR2 FYNNEI come from the germline V gene. This CDR3 contains 14 residues. The CDR3 nucleotides read TGTGCCAGCAGTTGGGACAGCAAATACTATGGCTACACCTTC. The encoded protein is CASSWDSKYYGYTF.

The V call is TRBV4-1, the J call TRBJ2-7; 12 nucleotides align to TRBD2. Germline CDR1 MGHRA, CDR2 YSYEKL. The CDR3 consists of 17 residues. Trimming removed 3 bases from V and 0 bases from J; junction bases left unmatched: 6. The CDR3 reads CASSQTTSGGTSYEQYF. CDR3 bases: TGCGCCAGCAGCCAGACAACTAGCGGGGGGACCTCCTACGAGCAGTACTTC.

V gene TRBV25-1 combines with J gene TRBJ1-1; D call uncertain. Germline values: CDR1 MGHDK, CDR2 SYGVNS. Trimming shortened V by 2 bases and J by 7 bases, and 11 bases separated the two germline ends. There are 13 residues in the CDR3. CDR3 in amino acids: CASSEQVAIEAFF. The CDR3 coding sequence is TGTGCCAGCAGTGAACAGGTTGCAATTGAAGCTTTCTTT. Full variable domain (missing parts from reference TRBV25-1 and TRBJ1-1): EADIYQTPRYLVIGTGKKITLECSQTMGHDKMYWYQQDPGMELHLIHYSYGVNSTEKGDLSSESTVSRIRTEHFPLTLESARPSHTSQYLCASSEQVAIEAFFGQGTRLTVV.

The V call is TRBV7-9, the J call TRBJ1-6, with D possibly TRBD1 on 6 matching bases. V was shortened by 4 bases and J by 5 bases, with 15 bases between the two germline ends. CDR1 is SEHNR, CDR2 FQNEAQ, per germline (reference sequence). This CDR3 contains 16 residues. The CDR3 DNA is TGTGCCAGCAGCTCTTACCGGGACAAGCATAATTCACCCCTCCACTTT. This translates into CASSSYRDKHNSPLHF. Combining the CDR3 with reference TRBV7-9 and TRBJ1-6 gives the whole variable domain DTGVSQNPRHKITKRGQNVTFRCDPISEHNRLYWYRQTLGQGPEFLTYFQNEAQLEKSRLLSDRFSAERPKGSFSTLEIQRTEQGDSAMYLCASSSYRDKHNSPLHFGNGTRLTVT.

The rearrangement joins TRBV5-1 to TRBJ2-1, with 7 bases matching TRBD2. CDR1 is SGHRS, CDR2 YFSETQ, per germline. V trimming: 2 bases; J trimming: 4 bases; junction bases outside the gene matches: 9. The CDR3 consists of 16 residues. The CDR3 is CASSLRRLAEYNEQFF. CDR3 DNA: TGCGCCAGCAGCTTACGGCGGCTAGCGGAGTACAATGAGCAGTTCTTC.

This clone was picked up one time. The rearrangement links TRBV4-2 to TRBJ2-3; 15 bases agree with TRBD2. The CDR3 is 19 amino acids. J was trimmed by 3 bases and V by 0 bases; bases with no gene match: 7. CDR1 LGHNA and CDR2 YNFKEQ come from the germline V gene. CDR3 residues: CASSQDHRTSGGATDTQYF. CDR3 nucleotides: TGTGCCAGCAGCCAAGATCACCGGACTAGCGGGGGGGCGACAGATACGCAGTATTTT.

This clone appeared a few times. This chain joins TRBV4-1 and TRBJ1-1; 8 bases line up with TRBD1. J gave up 2 bases and V 2 bases, and 4 bases lay outside the gene matches. This CDR3 is 15 amino acids long. Germline V gives CDR1 MGHRA, CDR2 YSYEKL. DNA of the CDR3: TGCGCCAGCAGCCAATCGACAGGGGCAAACACTGAAGCTTTCTTT. Translation gives CASSQSTGANTEAFF.

This chain joins TRBV9 and TRBJ2-7; D may be TRBD1 (6 bases). The CDR3 totals 16 residues. Germline lookup yields CDR1 SGDLS and CDR2 YYNGEE. Trimming removed 0 bases at V and 0 bases at J, with 13 bases between. The CDR3 region has the DNA TGTGCCAGCAGCGTAGCTGAAACAGGGTACTCCTACGAGCAGTACTTC. Its protein product is CASSVAETGYSYEQYF.

The rearrangement joins TRBV7-6 to TRBJ1-4; 9 bases match TRBD1. The CDR3 consists of 17 residues. CDR1 is SGHVS, CDR2 FNYEAQ, per germline. The J segment lost 8 bases and the V segment lost 3 bases, leaving 13 bases of the junction unmatched. The CDR3 protein is CASSLGGQGRGREKLFF. DNA of the CDR3: TGTGCCAGCAGCTTGGGGGGACAGGGTCGAGGTCGGGAAAAACTGTTTTTT. Variable domain in full (rest from reference TRBV7-6 and TRBJ1-4): GAGVSQSPRYKVTKRGQDVALRCDPISGHVSLYWYRQALGQGPEFLTYFNYEAQQDKSGLPNDRFSAERPEGSISTLTIQRTEQRDSAMYRCASSLGGQGRGREKLFFGSGTQLSVL.

The chain couples TRBV7-9 to TRBJ1-2; tentatively, D is TRBD1 (6 bases). From germline, CDR1 is SEHNR and CDR2 FQNEAQ (reference sequence). The CDR3 is 15 residues long. V was shortened by 5 bases and J by 6 bases, with 19 bases between the two germline ends. The CDR3, as DNA: TGTGCCAGCAGCGTGCCCGGGACACAGGTGGATGGCTACACCTTC. It translates to CASSVPGTQVDGYTF.